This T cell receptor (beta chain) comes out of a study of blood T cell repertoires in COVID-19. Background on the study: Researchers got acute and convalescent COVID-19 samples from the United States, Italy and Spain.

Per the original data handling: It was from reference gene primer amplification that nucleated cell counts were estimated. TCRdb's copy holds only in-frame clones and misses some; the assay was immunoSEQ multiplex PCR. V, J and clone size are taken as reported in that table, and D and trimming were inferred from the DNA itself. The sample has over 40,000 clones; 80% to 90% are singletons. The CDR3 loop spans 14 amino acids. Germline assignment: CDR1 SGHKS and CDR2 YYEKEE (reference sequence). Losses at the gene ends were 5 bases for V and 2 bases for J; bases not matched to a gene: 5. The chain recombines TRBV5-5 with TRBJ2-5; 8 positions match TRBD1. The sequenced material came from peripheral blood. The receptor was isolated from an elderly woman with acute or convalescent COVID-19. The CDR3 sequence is CASSYGTGQETQYF. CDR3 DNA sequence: TGTGCCAGCAGTTACGGGACAGGTCAAGAGACCCAGTACTTC. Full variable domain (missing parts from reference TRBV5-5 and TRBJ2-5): DAGVTQSPTHLIKTRGQQVTLRCSPISGHKSVSWYQQVLGQGPQFIFQYYEKEERGRGNFPDRFSARQFPNYSSELNVNALLLGDSALYLCASSYGTGQETQYFGPGTRLLVL.